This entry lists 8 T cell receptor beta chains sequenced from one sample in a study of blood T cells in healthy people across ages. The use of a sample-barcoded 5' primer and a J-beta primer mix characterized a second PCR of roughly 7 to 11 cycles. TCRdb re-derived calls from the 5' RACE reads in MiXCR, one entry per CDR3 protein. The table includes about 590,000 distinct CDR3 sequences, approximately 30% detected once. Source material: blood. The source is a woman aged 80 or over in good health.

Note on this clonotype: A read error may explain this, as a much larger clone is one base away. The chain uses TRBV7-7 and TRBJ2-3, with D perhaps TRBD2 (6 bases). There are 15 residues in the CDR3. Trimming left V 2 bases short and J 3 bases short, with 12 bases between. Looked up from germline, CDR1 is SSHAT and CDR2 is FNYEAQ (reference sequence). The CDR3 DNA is TGTGCCAGCAGCTTACCCTCTCTAGCGACAGATACGCAGTATTTT. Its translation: CASSLPSLATDTQYF.

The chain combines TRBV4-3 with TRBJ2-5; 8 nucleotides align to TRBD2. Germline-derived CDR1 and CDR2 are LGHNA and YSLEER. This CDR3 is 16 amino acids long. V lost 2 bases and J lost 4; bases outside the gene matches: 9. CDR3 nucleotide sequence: TGCGCCAGCAGCCAAAAATATCGGGAGGGCCGAGAGACCCAGTACTTC. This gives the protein CASSQKYREGRETQYF.

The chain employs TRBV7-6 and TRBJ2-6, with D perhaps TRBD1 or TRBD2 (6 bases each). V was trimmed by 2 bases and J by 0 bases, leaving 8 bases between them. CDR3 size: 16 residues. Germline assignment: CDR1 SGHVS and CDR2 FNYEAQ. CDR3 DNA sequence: TGTGCCAGCAGCTTAAGGGGGGCCTCTGGGGCCAACGTCCTGACTTTC. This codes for CASSLRGASGANVLTF.

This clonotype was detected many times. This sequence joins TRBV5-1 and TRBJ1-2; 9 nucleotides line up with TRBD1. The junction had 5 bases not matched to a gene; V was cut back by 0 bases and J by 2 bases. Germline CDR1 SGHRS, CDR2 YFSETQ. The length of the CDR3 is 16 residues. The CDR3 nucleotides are TGCGCCAGCAGCTTGGAAGCCGGACAGGGGAACTATGGCTACACCTTC. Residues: CASSLEAGQGNYGYTF.

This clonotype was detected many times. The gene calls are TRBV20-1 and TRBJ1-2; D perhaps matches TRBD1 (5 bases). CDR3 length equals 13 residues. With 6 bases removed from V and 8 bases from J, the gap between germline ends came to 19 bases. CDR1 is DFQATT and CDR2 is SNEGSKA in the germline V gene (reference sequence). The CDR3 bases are TGCAGTGCCATGGGACGGGCAACTGGGGGCTACACCTTC. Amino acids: CSAMGRATGGYTF.

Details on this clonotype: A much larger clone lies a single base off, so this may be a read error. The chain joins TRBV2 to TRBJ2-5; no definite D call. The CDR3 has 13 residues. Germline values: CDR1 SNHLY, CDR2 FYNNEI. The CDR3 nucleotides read TGTGCCAGCCTGACGGACGGTCAAGAGGCCCAGTACTTC. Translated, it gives CASLTDGQEAQYF. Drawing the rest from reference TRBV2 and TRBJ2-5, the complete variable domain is EPEVTQTPSHQVTQMGQEVILRCVPISNHLYFYWYRQILGQKVEFLVSFYNNEISEKSEIFDDQFSVERPDGSNFTLKIRSTKLEDSAMYFCASLTDGQEAQYFGPGTRLLVL.

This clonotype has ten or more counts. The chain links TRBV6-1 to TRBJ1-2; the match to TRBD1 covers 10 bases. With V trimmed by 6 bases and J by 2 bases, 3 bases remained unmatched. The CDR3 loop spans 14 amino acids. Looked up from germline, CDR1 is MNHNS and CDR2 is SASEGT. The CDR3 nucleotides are TGTGCCAGCAGAGGACAGGGGGTGAACTATGGCTACACCTTC. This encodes CASRGQGVNYGYTF.

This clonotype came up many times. CDR3 in amino acids: CAWSLGDTRSDGYTF. CDR3 sequence (DNA): TGTGCCTGGTCCCTTGGGGACACCCGGTCGGATGGCTACACCTTC. This sequence joins TRBV30 and TRBJ1-2, with D possibly being TRBD1 (6 bases). This CDR3 spans 15 amino acids. V was trimmed by 5 bases and J by 6 bases, leaving 22 bases between them. The germline V gene encodes CDR1 GTSNPN and CDR2 SVGIG (reference sequence).